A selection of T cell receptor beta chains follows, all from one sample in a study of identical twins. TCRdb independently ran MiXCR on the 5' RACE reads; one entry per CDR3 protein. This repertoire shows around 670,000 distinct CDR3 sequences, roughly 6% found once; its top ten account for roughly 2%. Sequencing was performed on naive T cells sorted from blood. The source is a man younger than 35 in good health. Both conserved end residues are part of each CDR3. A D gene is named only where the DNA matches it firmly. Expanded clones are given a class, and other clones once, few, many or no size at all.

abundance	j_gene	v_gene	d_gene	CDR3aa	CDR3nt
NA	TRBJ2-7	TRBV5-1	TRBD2	CASSPQRAGGSYEQYF	TGCGCCAGCAGCCCCCAGAGGGCGGGAGGGTCCTACGAGCAGTACTTC
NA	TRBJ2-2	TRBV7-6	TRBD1	CASSLGQGPSELFF	TGTGCCAGCAGCCTGGGACAGGGGCCTTCGGAGCTGTTTTTT
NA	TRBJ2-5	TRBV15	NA	CATSRDDRPETQYF	TGTGCCACCAGCAGAGATGATCGGCCGGAGACCCAGTACTTC
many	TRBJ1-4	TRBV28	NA	CASARGNEKLFF	TGTGCCAGCGCCAGGGGAAACGAAAAACTGTTTTTT
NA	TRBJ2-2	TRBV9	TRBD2	CASSPSGVPAGELFF	TGTGCCAGCAGCCCTAGCGGGGTACCAGCCGGGGAGCTGTTTTTT
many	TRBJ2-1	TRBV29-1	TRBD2	CSACSGSSYNEQFF	TGCAGCGCTTGTAGCGGGAGCTCCTACAATGAGCAGTTCTTC
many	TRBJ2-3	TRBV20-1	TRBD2	CSAHSGRLADTQYF	TGCAGTGCCCATAGCGGGAGGCTCGCAGATACGCAGTATTTT
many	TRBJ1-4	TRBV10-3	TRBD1	CAISQDRGDEKLFF	TGTGCCATCAGCCAGGACAGGGGCGATGAAAAACTGTTTTTT
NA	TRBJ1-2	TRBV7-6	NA	CASSQGTAAYGYTF	TGTGCCAGCAGCCAAGGGACGGCCGCTTATGGCTACACCTTC
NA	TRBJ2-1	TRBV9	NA	CASSDNRIAQFF	TGTGCCAGCAGCGACAACCGTATCGCGCAGTTCTTC
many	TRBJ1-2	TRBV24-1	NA	CATEGVYGYTF	TGTGCCACCGAGGGTGTCTATGGCTACACCTTC
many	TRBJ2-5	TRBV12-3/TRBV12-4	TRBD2	CASRPLARAETQYF	TGTGCCAGCAGGCCACTAGCGCGGGCGGAGACCCAGTACTTC
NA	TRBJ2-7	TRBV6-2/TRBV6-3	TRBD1	CASSYLGRGPEKQYF	TGTGCCAGCAGTTACCTGGGCAGGGGGCCGGAGAAGCAGTACTTC
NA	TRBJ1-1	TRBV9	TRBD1	CASAPGTGWTEAFF	TGTGCCAGCGCCCCCGGGACAGGGTGGACTGAAGCTTTCTTT
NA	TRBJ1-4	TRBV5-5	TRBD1	CASSKKRGQANEKLFF	TGTGCCAGCAGCAAAAAGAGGGGGCAAGCTAATGAAAAACTGTTTTTT
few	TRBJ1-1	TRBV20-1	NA	CSATTVYTEAFF	TGCAGTGCCACGACAGTTTACACTGAAGCTTTCTTT
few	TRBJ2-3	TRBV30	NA	CAWSNGLSTDTQYF	TGTGCCTGGAGTAACGGACTGTCCACAGATACGCAGTATTTT
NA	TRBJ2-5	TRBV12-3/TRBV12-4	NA	CASSLRGTRETQYF	TGTGCCAGCAGTTTACGCGGGACAAGAGAGACCCAGTACTTC
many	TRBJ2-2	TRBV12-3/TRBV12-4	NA	CASSFKAGNTGELFF	TGTGCCAGCAGTTTCAAAGCGGGGAACACCGGGGAGCTGTTTTTT
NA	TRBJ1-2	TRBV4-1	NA	CASSQGSTGFRGGYTF	TGCGCCAGCAGCCAAGGCTCAACAGGGTTCAGAGGGGGCTACACCTTC
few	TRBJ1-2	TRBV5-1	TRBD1	CASSWGTGGDGYTF	TGCGCCAGCAGCTGGGGGACAGGGGGCGATGGCTACACCTTC
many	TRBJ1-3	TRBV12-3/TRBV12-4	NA	CASSFFRRRSGNTIYF	TGTGCCAGCAGTTTCTTCCGACGTCGGTCTGGAAACACCATATATTTT
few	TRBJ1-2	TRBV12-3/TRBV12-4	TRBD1	CASRLDQGADGYTF	TGTGCCAGCAGACTCGATCAGGGGGCAGATGGCTACACCTTC
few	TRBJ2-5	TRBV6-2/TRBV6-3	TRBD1	CASRTGQLNSETQYF	TGTGCCAGCAGGACGGGACAGCTAAATTCTGAGACCCAGTACTTC
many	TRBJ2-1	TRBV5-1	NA	CASSWGSEQFF	TGCGCCAGCAGCTGGGGGTCTGAGCAGTTCTTC
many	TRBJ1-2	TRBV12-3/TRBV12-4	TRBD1	CASRGQGDGYTF	TGTGCCAGCAGGGGACAGGGGGATGGCTACACCTTC
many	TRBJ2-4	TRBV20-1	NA	CSAPGQFLAKNIQYF	TGCAGTGCTCCCGGACAGTTTCTAGCCAAAAACATTCAGTACTTC
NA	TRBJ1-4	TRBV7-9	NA	CASSLGQPSTNEKLFF	TGTGCCAGCAGCCTTGGACAGCCCTCAACTAATGAAAAACTGTTTTTT
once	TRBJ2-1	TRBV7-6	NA	CASSPAVGAPPLDNEQFF	TGTGCCAGCAGCCCGGCCGTCGGTGCGCCCCCCCTCGACAATGAGCAGTTCTTC
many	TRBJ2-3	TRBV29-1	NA	CSVEGGPGTDTQYF	TGCAGCGTGGAAGGGGGACCAGGGACAGATACGCAGTATTTT
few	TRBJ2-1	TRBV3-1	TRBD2	CASSPGLAGHFNEQFF	TGTGCCAGCAGTCCCGGGCTAGCGGGACATTTCAATGAGCAGTTCTTC
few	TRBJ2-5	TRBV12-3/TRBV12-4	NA	CASSLGGGLQETQYF	TGTGCCAGCAGTTTGGGGGGGGGCCTCCAAGAGACCCAGTACTTC
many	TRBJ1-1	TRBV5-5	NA	CASSLERNTEAFF	TGTGCCAGCAGCTTGGAGAGGAACACTGAAGCTTTCTTT
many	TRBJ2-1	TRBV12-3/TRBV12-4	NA	CASSLYGRENEQFF	TGTGCCAGCAGTTTATATGGGAGAGAAAATGAGCAGTTCTTC
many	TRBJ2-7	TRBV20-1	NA	CSATGSFSYEQYF	TGCAGTGCTACGGGGTCTTTCTCCTACGAGCAGTACTTC
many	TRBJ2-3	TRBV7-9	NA	CASSFWEASTDTQYF	TGTGCCAGTTCCTTCTGGGAGGCCAGCACAGATACGCAGTATTTT
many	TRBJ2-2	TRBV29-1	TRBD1	CSVSHYGGQGNTGELFF	TGCAGCGTTTCCCATTACGGGGGACAGGGGAACACCGGGGAGCTGTTTTTT
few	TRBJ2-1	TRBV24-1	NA	CATSDLPDGNEQFF	TGTGCCACCAGTGATCTCCCGGACGGGAATGAGCAGTTCTTC
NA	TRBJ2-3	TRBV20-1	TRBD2	CSARDPLSGRKGDTQYF	TGCAGTGCTAGAGATCCCCTTAGCGGGAGGAAGGGAGATACGCAGTATTTT
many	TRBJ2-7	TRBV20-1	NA	CSAREKGGPTYEQYF	TGCAGTGCTAGAGAAAAGGGCGGTCCTACCTACGAGCAGTACTTC
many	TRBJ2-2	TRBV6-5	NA	CASSYRDLSPGELFF	TGTGCCAGCAGTTACCGGGACCTTAGTCCTGGGGAGCTGTTTTTT
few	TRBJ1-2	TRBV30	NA	CAWNLGGVNYGYTF	TGTGCCTGGAATCTAGGGGGGGTGAACTATGGCTACACCTTC
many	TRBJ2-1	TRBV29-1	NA	CSAVTGGQFF	TGCAGCGCTGTGACAGGAGGGCAGTTCTTC
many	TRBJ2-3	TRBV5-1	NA	CASSPAHPIDTQYF	TGCGCCAGCAGCCCGGCCCATCCGATAGATACGCAGTATTTT
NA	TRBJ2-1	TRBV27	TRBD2	CASSLGLEGTRGDEQFF	TGTGCCAGCAGTTTAGGGCTTGAGGGGACTAGGGGCGATGAGCAGTTCTTC
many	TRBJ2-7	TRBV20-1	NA	CSDQPRGPSYEQYF	TGCAGTGACCAACCCCGGGGCCCGAGCTACGAGCAGTACTTC
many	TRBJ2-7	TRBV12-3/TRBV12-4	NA	CASSPPGLLYF	TGTGCCAGCAGTCCCCCGGGACTTCTGTACTTC
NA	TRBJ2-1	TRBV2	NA	CASSIVIYNEQFF	TGTGCCAGCAGTATCGTCATCTACAATGAGCAGTTCTTC
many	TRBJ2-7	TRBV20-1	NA	CSARDISRNSYEQYF	TGCAGTGCTAGAGATATTTCCAGAAACTCCTACGAGCAGTACTTC
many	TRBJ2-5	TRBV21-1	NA	CASSLPTGAFQETQYF	TGTGCCAGCAGCCTGCCGACAGGGGCTTTCCAAGAGACCCAGTACTTC
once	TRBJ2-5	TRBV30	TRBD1	CAWSVDRGQETQYF	TGTGCCTGGAGTGTGGACAGGGGCCAAGAGACCCAGTACTTC
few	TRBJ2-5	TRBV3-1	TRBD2	CASSQGRTSKQETQYF	TGTGCCAGCAGCCAAGGGAGGACTAGCAAGCAAGAGACCCAGTACTTC
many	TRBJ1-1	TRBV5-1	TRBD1	CASSSQGDTEAFF	TGCGCCAGCAGCTCACAGGGGGACACTGAAGCTTTCTTT